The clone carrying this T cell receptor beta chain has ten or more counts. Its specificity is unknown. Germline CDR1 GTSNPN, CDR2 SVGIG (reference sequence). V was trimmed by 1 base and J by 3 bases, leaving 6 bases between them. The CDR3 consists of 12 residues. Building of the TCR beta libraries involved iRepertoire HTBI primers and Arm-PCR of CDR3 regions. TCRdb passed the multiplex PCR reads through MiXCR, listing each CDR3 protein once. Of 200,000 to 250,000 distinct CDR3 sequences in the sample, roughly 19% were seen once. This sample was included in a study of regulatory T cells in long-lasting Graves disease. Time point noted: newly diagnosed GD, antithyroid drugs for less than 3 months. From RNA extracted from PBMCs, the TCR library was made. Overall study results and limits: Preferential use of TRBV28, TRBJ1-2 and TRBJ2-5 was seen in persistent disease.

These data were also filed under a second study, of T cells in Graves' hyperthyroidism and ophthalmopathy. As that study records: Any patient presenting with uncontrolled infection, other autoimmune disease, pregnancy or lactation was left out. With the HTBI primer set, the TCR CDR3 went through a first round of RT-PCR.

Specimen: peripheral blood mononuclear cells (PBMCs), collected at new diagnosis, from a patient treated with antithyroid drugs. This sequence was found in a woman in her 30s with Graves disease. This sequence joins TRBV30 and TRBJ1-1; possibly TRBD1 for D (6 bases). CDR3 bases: TGTGCCTGGAGTGACAGGGACACTGAAGCTTTCTTT. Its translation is CAWSDRDTEAFF.